This section outlines one T cell receptor beta chain sequence together with its context. Its antigen is unidentified. Repertoires were generated with immunoSEQ multiplex PCR, while TCRdb's copy carries only in-frame clones and drops some. The sample contains under 150,000 clones, roughly 90% of which appear only once. This specimen comes from a study of cytomegalovirus exposure and HLA in healthy donors. General observations from the study: In vitro experiments confirmed that a few CMV-associated chains were specific for CMV antigens. About 180 TCR beta chains were listed as cytomegalovirus-associated. The tendency of first-cohort TCR clusters to co-occur in the roughly 120 validation repertoires was identified by a subsequent analysis.

Germline-derived CDR1 and CDR2 are SGHAT and FQNNGV. Losses at the gene ends were 4 bases for V and 7 bases for J; bases not matched to a gene: 13. The CDR3 has 16 amino acids. The chain employs TRBV11-2 and TRBJ2-5; 9 nucleotides align to TRBD2. This TCR came from a woman under 30 in good health and CMV-seropositive. Sequenced: PBMCs. The CDR3: CASSSSGSGGMGTQYF. CDR3 sequence (DNA): TGTGCCAGCAGCTCAAGCGGGAGCGGGGGGATGGGGACCCAGTACTTC. Based on the CDR3 plus reference TRBV11-2 and TRBJ2-5, the full variable domain is EAGVAQSPRYKIIEKRQSVAFWCNPISGHATLYWYQQILGQGPKLLIQFQNNGVVDDSQLPKDRFSAERLKGVDSTLKIQPAKLEDSAVYLCASSSSGSGGMGTQYFGPGTRLLVL.